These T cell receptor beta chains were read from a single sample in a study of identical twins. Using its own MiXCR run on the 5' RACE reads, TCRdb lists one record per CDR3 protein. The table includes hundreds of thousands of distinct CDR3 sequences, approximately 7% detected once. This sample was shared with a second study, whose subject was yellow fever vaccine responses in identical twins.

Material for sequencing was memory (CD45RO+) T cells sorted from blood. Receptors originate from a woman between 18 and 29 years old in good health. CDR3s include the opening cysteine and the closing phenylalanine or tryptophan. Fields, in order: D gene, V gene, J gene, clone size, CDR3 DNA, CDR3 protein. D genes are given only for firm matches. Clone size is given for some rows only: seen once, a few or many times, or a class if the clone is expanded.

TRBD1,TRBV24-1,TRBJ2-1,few,TGTGCCACCAGTGGGGGGGGACAGGGGGTTTTCAATGAGCAGTTCTTC,CATSGGGQGVFNEQFF
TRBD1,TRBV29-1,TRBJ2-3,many,TGCAGCGTTGAAGATTACGGGACAGGTAGCACAGATACGCAGTATTTT,CSVEDYGTGSTDTQYF
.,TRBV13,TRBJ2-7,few,TGTGCCAGCAGCTACCGACAGGCAGTAAAGGGGTACGAGCAGTACTTC,CASSYRQAVKGYEQYF
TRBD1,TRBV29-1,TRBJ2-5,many,TGCAGCGTTGAAGCGGACAGGAGAGAGACCCAGTACTTC,CSVEADRRETQYF
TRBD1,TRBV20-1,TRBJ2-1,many,TGCAGTGCCCAACCTCCGGGACAGGGGGTTAATGAGCAGTTCTTC,CSAQPPGQGVNEQFF
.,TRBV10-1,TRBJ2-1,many,TGCGCCAGCAGTGATGGTCGGGAGCAGTTCTTC,CASSDGREQFF
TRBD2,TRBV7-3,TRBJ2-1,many,TGTGCCAGCAGCCCAAGGACTAGCGGGAGTATTAATGAGCAGTTCTTC,CASSPRTSGSINEQFF
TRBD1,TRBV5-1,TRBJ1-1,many,TGCGCCAGCAGGATGGGACAGGGAGGACCGAACACTGAAGCTTTCTTT,CASRMGQGGPNTEAFF
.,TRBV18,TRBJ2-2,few,TGTGCCAGCTCACCAAACCCAACCATTACAGCGACCGGGGAGCTGTTTTTT,CASSPNPTITATGELFF
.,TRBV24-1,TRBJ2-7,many,TGTGCCACCAGTGATTCCCAGGCCCGCTCGAGGGGGGAGCAGTACTTC,CATSDSQARSRGEQYF
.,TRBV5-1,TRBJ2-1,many,TGCGCCAGCAGCCCGCAGGACAATGAGCAGTTCTTC,CASSPQDNEQFF
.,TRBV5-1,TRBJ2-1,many,TGCGCCAGCAGCTTTTCGTACGGTATAGGGGCCTACAATGAGCAGTTCTTC,CASSFSYGIGAYNEQFF
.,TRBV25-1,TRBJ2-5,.,TGTGCCAGCAGTGAATATTTGACAACCCAGTACTTC,CASSEYLTTQYF
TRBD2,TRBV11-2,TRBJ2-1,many,TGTGCCAGCACCCCCGGGACTAGCGGAGCATTGGCCATCTACAATGAGCAGTTCTTC,CASTPGTSGALAIYNEQFF
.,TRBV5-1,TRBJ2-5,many,TGCGCCAGCAGCTTCTCCCTGGGGGAGACCCAGTACTTC,CASSFSLGETQYF
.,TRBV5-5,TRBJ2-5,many,TGTGCCAGCAGCTACGACACGACGGGGACCCAGTACTTC,CASSYDTTGTQYF